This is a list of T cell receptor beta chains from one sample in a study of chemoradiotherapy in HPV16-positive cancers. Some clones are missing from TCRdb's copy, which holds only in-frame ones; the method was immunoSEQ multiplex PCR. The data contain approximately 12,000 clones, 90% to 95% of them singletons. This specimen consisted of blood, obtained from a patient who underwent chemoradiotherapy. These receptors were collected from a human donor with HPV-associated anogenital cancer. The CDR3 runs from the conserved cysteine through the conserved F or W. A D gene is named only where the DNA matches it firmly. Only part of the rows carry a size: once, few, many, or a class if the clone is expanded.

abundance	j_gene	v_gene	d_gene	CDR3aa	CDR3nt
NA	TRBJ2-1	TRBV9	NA	CASSVSPNPNNEQFF	TGTGCCAGCAGCGTAAGCCCCAACCCGAACAATGAGCAGTTCTTC
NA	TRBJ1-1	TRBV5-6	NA	CASSPTLRGTEAFF	TGTGCCAGCAGCCCGACTCTCAGGGGCACTGAAGCTTTCTTT
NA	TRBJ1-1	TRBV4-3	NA	CASSQARVMNTEAFF	TGCGCCAGCAGCCAAGCGAGAGTTATGAACACTGAAGCTTTCTTT
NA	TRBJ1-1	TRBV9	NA	CASSGGRGPEAFF	TGTGCCAGCAGCGGGGGGAGGGGACCTGAAGCTTTCTTT
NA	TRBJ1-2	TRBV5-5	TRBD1	CASSLDIGTGGYGYTF	TGTGCCAGCAGCTTGGATATAGGGACAGGGGGCTATGGCTACACCTTC
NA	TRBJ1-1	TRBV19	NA	CASSIAVMNTEAFF	TGTGCCAGTAGTATTGCAGTCATGAACACTGAAGCTTTCTTT
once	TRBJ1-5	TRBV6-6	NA	CASSPGGPQHF	TGTGCCAGCAGTCCCGGTGGGCCCCAGCATTTT
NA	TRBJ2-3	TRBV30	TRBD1	CAWSGQGRWGTQYF	TGTGCCTGGAGTGGACAGGGGAGGTGGGGTACGCAGTATTTT
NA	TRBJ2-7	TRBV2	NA	CASRPQGEQYF	TGTGCCAGCAGGCCCCAAGGCGAGCAGTACTTC
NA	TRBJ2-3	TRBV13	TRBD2	CASSKLAGGPSTQYF	TGTGCCAGCAGCAAACTAGCGGGGGGGCCGTCTACGCAGTATTTT